A single sample gave rise to the 7 T cell receptor beta chains below, sequenced in a study of T cell responses to AZD1222 COVID-19 vaccine. Libraries were prepared by immunoSEQ multiplex PCR; TCRdb keeps only in-frame clonotypes and omits some of them. This table has approximately 100,000 clones, just over 90% appearing once. The sample here was peripheral blood, taken on day 0 of AZD1222 vaccination. The receptors shown here come from an adult in good health.

The rearrangement joins TRBV7-9 to TRBJ2-3; D not resolved. CDR1 is SEHNR and CDR2 is FQNEAQ in the germline V gene (reference sequence). CDR3 length: 15 residues. V was trimmed by 5 bases and J by 6 bases, leaving 18 bases between them. The chain's CDR3 is CASSPLDDTWDTQYF. The CDR3 DNA sequence: TGTGCCAGCAGCCCCCTCGACGACACTTGGGATACGCAGTATTTT.

This chain joins TRBV9 and TRBJ1-4; the D is unclear. CDR3 length: 14 residues. The V gene's germline CDR1 is SGDLS and CDR2 YYNGEE. The V and J ends lost 0 bases and 8 bases respectively, with 11 bases between them. The CDR3 here is CASSVGSAAEKLFF. The CDR3 DNA sequence: TGTGCCAGCAGCGTAGGGTCAGCTGCCGAAAAACTGTTTTTT. The whole variable domain, remainder taken from reference TRBV9 and TRBJ1-4, is DSGVTQTPKHLITATGQRVTLRCSPRSGDLSVYWYQQSLDQGLQFLIQYYNGEERAKGNILERFSAQQFPDLHSELNLSSLELGDSALYFCASSVGSAAEKLFFGSGTQLSVL.

As DNA, the CDR3 is TGTGCCAGTAGTATAGGCCAAGGTGCTGGGGAGCAGTACTTC. Translation gives CASSIGQGAGEQYF. The rearrangement joins TRBV19 to TRBJ2-7, with D hard to call. This CDR3 is 14 amino acids long. CDR1 and CDR2 from the germline V gene are LNHDA and SQIVND (reference sequence). V lost 1 base to trimming and J lost 7 bases, with 14 bases between them.

V is TRBV9 and J is TRBJ1-4; D is unresolved. This CDR3 has 15 residues. CDR1 and CDR2 (germline): SGDLS, YYNGEE. V was trimmed by 0 bases and J by 4 bases, leaving 10 bases between them. The CDR3 sequence: CASSVAAGGNEKLFF. CDR3 in DNA: TGTGCCAGCAGCGTAGCGGCAGGAGGTAATGAAAAACTGTTTTTT.

The gene calls are TRBV6-2 or TRBV6-3 and TRBJ2-3; maybe TRBD2 (6 bases). Per the germline V gene, CDR1 is MNHEY and CDR2 is SVGEGT. V was clipped by 6 bases and J by 5 bases, with 18 bases between them. The CDR3 sequence is 15 residues long. CDR3 coding DNA: TGTGCCAGCAGCAGTATGGAACCCGGGGGAGATACGCAGTATTTT. Translating gives CASSSMEPGGDTQYF.

The chain has TRBV7-2 and TRBJ2-1, with TRBD2 identical over 11 bases. Germline loops: CDR1 SGHTA, CDR2 FQGNSA. The CDR3 loop spans 15 amino acids. V shed 5 bases and J 7 bases; nucleotides not matched to a gene: 7. CDR3 nucleotide sequence: TGTGCCAGCAGCGCGGGACTAGCGGAGGGGAATGAGCAGTTCTTC. Translating gives CASSAGLAEGNEQFF.

This clone was picked up one time. The V call is TRBV5-1, the J call TRBJ2-3; D unresolved. V was clipped by 3 bases and J by 7 bases, with 21 bases between them. CDR1 and CDR2 (germline): SGHRS, YFSETQ. The CDR3 has 16 amino acids. This CDR3 is CASSSGRVAAWNTQYF. The CDR3 DNA follows: TGCGCCAGCAGCTCGGGTCGGGTGGCAGCTTGGAATACGCAGTATTTT.